A selection of T cell receptor beta chains follows, all from one sample in a study of neurological immune-mediated disorders. TCRdb re-called the 5' RACE reads through MiXCR, storing one row per CDR3 protein. In the table there are 20,000 or so distinct CDR3 sequences, roughly 10% of which are singletons. The sample consisted of CD8+ T cells from blood. These receptors came from a woman aged 45-60 years in good health. Each CDR3 is given with its conserved first and last residue. D genes are given only for firm matches. Clone size is shown for a subset of rows, as once, few, many or a class of expanded clone.

V gene: TRBV5-5
J gene: TRBJ2-3
D gene: TRBD1
clone size: many
CDR3 DNA: TGTGCCAGCAGTTCCCGGGACAGGGGATTGACAGATACGCAGTATTTT
CDR3 protein: CASSSRDRGLTDTQYF

V gene: TRBV10-3
J gene: TRBJ1-5
D gene: -
clone size: many
CDR3 DNA: TGTGCCATCAGTGAGTGGGACGGCAATCAGCCCCAGCATTTT
CDR3 protein: CAISEWDGNQPQHF

V gene: TRBV20-1
J gene: TRBJ2-7
D gene: TRBD1
clone size: many
CDR3 DNA: TGCAGTGCGCAGCCCGTACCAGGGGGATTGGACGAGCAGTACTTC
CDR3 protein: CSAQPVPGGLDEQYF

V gene: TRBV24-1
J gene: TRBJ2-2
D gene: -
clone size: many
CDR3 DNA: TGTGCCACCAGTGAGTGGGGCGGGGAGAACACCGGGGAGCTGTTTTTT
CDR3 protein: CATSEWGGENTGELFF

V gene: TRBV7-6
J gene: TRBJ2-1
D gene: -
clone size: many
CDR3 DNA: TGTGCCAGCAGCCACCAAACTAGCAGCGAGCAGTTCTTC
CDR3 protein: CASSHQTSSEQFF

V gene: TRBV4-1
J gene: TRBJ1-1
D gene: TRBD1
clone size: many
CDR3 DNA: TGCGCCAGCAGCCAGGCGCGACAGGGGGGGACTGAAGCTTTCTTT
CDR3 protein: CASSQARQGGTEAFF

V gene: TRBV20-1
J gene: TRBJ2-7
D gene: -
clone size: many
CDR3 DNA: TGCAGTGCTAGAGATCGGGCTAGCAGCTACGAGCAGTACTTC
CDR3 protein: CSARDRASSYEQYF

V gene: TRBV18
J gene: TRBJ2-7
D gene: -
clone size: -
CDR3 DNA: TGTGCCAGCTCAACAGGGTACGAGCAGTACTTC
CDR3 protein: CASSTGYEQYF

V gene: TRBV20-1
J gene: TRBJ2-4
D gene: TRBD1
clone size: many
CDR3 DNA: TGCAGTGCCCTACTAGGTGAAACAGGGGGTATTCAGTACTTC
CDR3 protein: CSALLGETGGIQYF

V gene: TRBV5-1
J gene: TRBJ1-1
D gene: -
clone size: -
CDR3 DNA: TGCGCCAGCAGCTTGTTGGGGGCAATGAACACTGAAGCTTTCTTT
CDR3 protein: CASSLLGAMNTEAFF

V gene: TRBV6-2/TRBV6-3
J gene: TRBJ2-2
D gene: TRBD2
clone size: many
CDR3 DNA: TGTGCCAGCAGTGAAGGACTAGCGGGAGTCACCGGGGAGCTGTTTTTT
CDR3 protein: CASSEGLAGVTGELFF

V gene: TRBV5-6
J gene: TRBJ2-3
D gene: TRBD1
clone size: many
CDR3 DNA: TGTGCCAGCAGCCTAGGGGGACAGGGCCTAGCGGATACGCAGTATTTT
CDR3 protein: CASSLGGQGLADTQYF

V gene: TRBV10-3
J gene: TRBJ2-3
D gene: -
clone size: many
CDR3 DNA: TGTGCCATCAGTGATGGGGACTCAAATCGGTATTTT
CDR3 protein: CAISDGDSNRYF

V gene: TRBV11-1
J gene: TRBJ1-5
D gene: -
clone size: many
CDR3 DNA: TGTGCCAGCCAGGCGGCAGGGGTCAATCAGCCCCAGCATTTT
CDR3 protein: CASQAAGVNQPQHF

V gene: TRBV20-1
J gene: TRBJ2-3
D gene: -
clone size: -
CDR3 DNA: TGCAGTGCGGCCCGGGGGAGCCTCGACACAGATACGCAGTATTTT
CDR3 protein: CSAARGSLDTDTQYF

V gene: TRBV10-3
J gene: TRBJ2-7
D gene: TRBD2
clone size: many
CDR3 DNA: TGTGCCACCAAAGTCGGAGCGGGAGGGCCGCGCGAGCAGTACTTC
CDR3 protein: CATKVGAGGPREQYF

V gene: TRBV5-5
J gene: TRBJ1-5
D gene: -
clone size: many
CDR3 DNA: TGTGCCAGCAGGCTGGGGTCGGGTCCTAATCAGCCCCAGCATTTT
CDR3 protein: CASRLGSGPNQPQHF

V gene: TRBV24-1
J gene: TRBJ2-1
D gene: TRBD1
clone size: many
CDR3 DNA: TGTGCCACCAGTGACCGGACAGGCCTTTCCTACAATGAGCAGTTCTTC
CDR3 protein: CATSDRTGLSYNEQFF

V gene: TRBV3-1
J gene: TRBJ2-6
D gene: TRBD1
clone size: many
CDR3 DNA: TGTGCCAGCAGTCCCCGGGACAGAACCGCCTCTGGGGCCAACGTCCTGACTTTC
CDR3 protein: CASSPRDRTASGANVLTF

V gene: TRBV4-3
J gene: TRBJ2-1
D gene: -
clone size: many
CDR3 DNA: TGCGCCAGCAGCCAAGATAGAGTTAACAGGGGGGGATACAATGAGCAGTTCTTC
CDR3 protein: CASSQDRVNRGGYNEQFF

V gene: TRBV4-1
J gene: TRBJ2-1
D gene: TRBD2
clone size: many
CDR3 DNA: TGCGCCAGCATAGCTAGCGGCTACAATGAGCAGTTCTTC
CDR3 protein: CASIASGYNEQFF

V gene: TRBV28
J gene: TRBJ1-5
D gene: TRBD1
clone size: many
CDR3 DNA: TGTGCTCTTAGTAGGGGACAGATTAGCAATCAGCCCCAGCATTTT
CDR3 protein: CALSRGQISNQPQHF

V gene: TRBV6-2/TRBV6-3
J gene: TRBJ2-5
D gene: -
clone size: many
CDR3 DNA: TGTGCCAGCAGTGGACTACAGGAACTCCAAGAGACCCAGTACTTC
CDR3 protein: CASSGLQELQETQYF

V gene: TRBV5-6
J gene: TRBJ2-5
D gene: -
clone size: many
CDR3 DNA: TGTGCCAGCAGCTCCGGCTTCCAAGAGACCCAGTACTTC
CDR3 protein: CASSSGFQETQYF